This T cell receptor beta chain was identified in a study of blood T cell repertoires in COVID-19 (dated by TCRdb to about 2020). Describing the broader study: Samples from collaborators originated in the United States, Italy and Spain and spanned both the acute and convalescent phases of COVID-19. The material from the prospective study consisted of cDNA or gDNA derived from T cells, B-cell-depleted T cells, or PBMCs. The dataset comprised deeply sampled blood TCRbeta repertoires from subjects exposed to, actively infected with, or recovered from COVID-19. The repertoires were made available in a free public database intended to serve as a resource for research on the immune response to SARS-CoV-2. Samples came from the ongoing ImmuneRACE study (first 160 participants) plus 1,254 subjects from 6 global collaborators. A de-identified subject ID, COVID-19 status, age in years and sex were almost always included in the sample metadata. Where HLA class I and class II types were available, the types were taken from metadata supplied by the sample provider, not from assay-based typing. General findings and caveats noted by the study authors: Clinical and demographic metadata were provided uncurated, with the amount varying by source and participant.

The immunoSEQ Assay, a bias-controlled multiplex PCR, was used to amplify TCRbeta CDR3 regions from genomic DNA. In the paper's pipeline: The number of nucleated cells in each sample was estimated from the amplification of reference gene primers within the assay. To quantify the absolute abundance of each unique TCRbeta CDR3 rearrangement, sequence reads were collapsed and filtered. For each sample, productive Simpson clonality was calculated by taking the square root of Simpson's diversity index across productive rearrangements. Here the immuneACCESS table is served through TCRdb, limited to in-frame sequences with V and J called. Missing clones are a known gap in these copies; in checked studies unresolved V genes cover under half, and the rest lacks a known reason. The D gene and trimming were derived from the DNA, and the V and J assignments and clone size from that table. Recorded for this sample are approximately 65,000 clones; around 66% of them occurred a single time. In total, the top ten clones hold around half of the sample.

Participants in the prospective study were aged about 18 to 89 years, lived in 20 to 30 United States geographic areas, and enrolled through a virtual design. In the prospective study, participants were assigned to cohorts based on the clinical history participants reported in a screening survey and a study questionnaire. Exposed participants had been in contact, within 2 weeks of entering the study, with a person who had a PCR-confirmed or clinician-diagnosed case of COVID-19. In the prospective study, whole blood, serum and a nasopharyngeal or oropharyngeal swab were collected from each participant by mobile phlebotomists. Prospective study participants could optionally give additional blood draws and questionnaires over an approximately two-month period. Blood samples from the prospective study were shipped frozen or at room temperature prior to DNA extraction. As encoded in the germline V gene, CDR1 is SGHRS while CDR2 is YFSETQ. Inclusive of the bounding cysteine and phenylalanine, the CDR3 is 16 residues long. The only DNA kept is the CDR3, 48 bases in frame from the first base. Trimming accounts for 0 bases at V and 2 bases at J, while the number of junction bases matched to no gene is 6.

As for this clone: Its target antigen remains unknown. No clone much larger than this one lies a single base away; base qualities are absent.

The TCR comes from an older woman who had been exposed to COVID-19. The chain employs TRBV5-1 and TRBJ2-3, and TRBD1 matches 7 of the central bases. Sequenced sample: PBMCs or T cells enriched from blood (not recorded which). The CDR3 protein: CASSLGDRATTDTQYF. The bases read TGCGCCAGCAGCTTGGGAGACAGGGCTACCACAGATACGCAGTATTTT. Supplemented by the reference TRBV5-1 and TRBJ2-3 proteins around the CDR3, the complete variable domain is KAGVTQTPRYLIKTRGQQVTLSCSPISGHRSVSWYQQTPGQGLQFLFEYFSETQRNKGNFPGRFSGRQFSNSRSEMNVSTLELGDSALYLCASSLGDRATTDTQYFGPGTRLTVL.